What follows is one T cell receptor (beta chain) and its context. Antigen unknown. A much larger clone differs by one base, so this may be a read error. This sample was included in a study of blood T cells in healthy people across ages. A second about 7 to 11 cycle PCR used barcoded and J-beta primers. TCRdb independently ran MiXCR on the 5' RACE reads; one entry per CDR3 protein. The data show 1.6 million or so distinct CDR3 sequences, with 30% to 35% seen just once and around 11% held by the top ten. Findings of the study overall: Higher diversity and more naive CD4+ cells were features of long-lived donors, compared to aged donors.

Sequencing input: blood. The TCR comes from a woman between 25 and 40 years old in good health.

This chain's CDR3 is CASSPGGVLYNEQYF. The CDR3 nucleotides are TGTGCCAGCAGTCCTGGCGGGGTACTTTACAATGAGCAGTACTTC. The V call is TRBV7-8, the J call TRBJ2-1; tentatively, D is TRBD2 (6 bases). Near its end, the DNA agrees better with TRBJ2-7, so the J call may be wrong. Germline CDR1 and CDR2: SGHVS and FQNEAQ. The CDR3 covers 15 residues.